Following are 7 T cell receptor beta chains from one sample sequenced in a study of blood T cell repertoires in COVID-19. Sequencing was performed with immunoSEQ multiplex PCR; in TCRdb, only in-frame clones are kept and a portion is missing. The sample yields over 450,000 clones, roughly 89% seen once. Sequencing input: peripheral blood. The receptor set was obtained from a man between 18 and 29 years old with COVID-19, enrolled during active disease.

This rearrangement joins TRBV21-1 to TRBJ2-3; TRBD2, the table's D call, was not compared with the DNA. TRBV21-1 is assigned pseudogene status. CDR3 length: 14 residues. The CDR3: CASSKRAFTDTQYF. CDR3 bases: TGTGCCAGCAGCAAGAGGGCCTTCACAGATACGCAGTATTTT.

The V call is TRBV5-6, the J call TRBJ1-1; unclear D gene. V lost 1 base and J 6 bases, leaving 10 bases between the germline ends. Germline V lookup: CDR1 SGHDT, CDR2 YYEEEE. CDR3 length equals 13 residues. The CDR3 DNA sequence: TGTGCCAGCAGCTTGTCGGGGATCGCTGAAGCTTTCTTT. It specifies CASSLSGIAEAFF.

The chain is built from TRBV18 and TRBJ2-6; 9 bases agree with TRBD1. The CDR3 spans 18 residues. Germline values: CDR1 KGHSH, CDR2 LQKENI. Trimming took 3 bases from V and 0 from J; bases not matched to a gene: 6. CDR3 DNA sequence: TGTGCCAGCTCACCCCGGACAGGGGCCCTCTCTGGGGCCAACGTCCTGACTTTC. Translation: CASSPRTGALSGANVLTF.

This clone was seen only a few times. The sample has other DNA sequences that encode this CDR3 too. CDR3 bases: TGCGCCAGCAGCCAAGACAGAGGAAGCAATCAGCCCCAGCATTTT. Its protein product is CASSQDRGSNQPQHF. The chain has TRBV4-1 and TRBJ1-5; no definite D call. Trimming stripped 0 bases from V and 1 base from J, with 7 bases between. Germline assignment: CDR1 MGHRA and CDR2 YSYEKL. The CDR3 has 15 amino acids.

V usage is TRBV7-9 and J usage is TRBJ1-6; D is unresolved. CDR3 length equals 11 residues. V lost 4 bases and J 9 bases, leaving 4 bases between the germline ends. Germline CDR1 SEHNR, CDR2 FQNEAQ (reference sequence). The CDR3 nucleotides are TGTGCCAGCAGCTCGAGTTCACCCCTCCACTTT. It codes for CASSSSSPLHF.

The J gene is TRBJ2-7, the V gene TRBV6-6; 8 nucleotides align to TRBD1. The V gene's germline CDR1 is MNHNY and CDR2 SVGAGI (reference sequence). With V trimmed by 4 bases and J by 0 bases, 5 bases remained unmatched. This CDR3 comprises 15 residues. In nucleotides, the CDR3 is TGTGCCAGCAGTTCCAGGGGGCGAAGCTCCTACGAGCAGTACTTC. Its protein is CASSSRGRSSYEQYF.

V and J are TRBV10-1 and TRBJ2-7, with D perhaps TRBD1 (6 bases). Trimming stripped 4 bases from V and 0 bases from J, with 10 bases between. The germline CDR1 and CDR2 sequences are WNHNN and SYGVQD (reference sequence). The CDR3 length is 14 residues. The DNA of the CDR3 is TGCGCCAGCAGTGTTGGGACACCCTCCTACGAGCAGTACTTC. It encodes CASSVGTPSYEQYF.